The clone carrying this T cell receptor beta chain was recorded once. Original data processing: From reference gene primer amplification, estimates of nucleated cell counts were derived. Data came from immunoSEQ multiplex PCR; TCRdb stores just in-frame clones and leaves some out. The DNA was the basis for D and trimming; V, J and clone size are from that table. This repertoire shows 240,000 or so clones, approximately 91% found once; its top ten account for around 0.78%. The data were taken from a study of blood T cell repertoires in COVID-19. For the study at large: PBMCs, B-cell-depleted T cells, or T cells were the source of the cDNA or gDNA that made up the material.

The V gene's germline CDR1 is GTSNPN and CDR2 SVGIG (reference sequence). This CDR3 has 16 residues. The germline V and J ends were trimmed by 0 bases and 6 bases, with 17 bases remaining between them. Source material: peripheral blood. The chain employs TRBV30 and TRBJ2-2, with D possibly TRBD1 on 6 matching bases. This TCR came from a woman in her thirties with acute or convalescent COVID-19. CDR3 loop: CAWSVMGHGGAGELFF. Written as DNA, the CDR3 is TGTGCCTGGAGTGTAATGGGACACGGAGGAGCCGGGGAGCTGTTTTTT.